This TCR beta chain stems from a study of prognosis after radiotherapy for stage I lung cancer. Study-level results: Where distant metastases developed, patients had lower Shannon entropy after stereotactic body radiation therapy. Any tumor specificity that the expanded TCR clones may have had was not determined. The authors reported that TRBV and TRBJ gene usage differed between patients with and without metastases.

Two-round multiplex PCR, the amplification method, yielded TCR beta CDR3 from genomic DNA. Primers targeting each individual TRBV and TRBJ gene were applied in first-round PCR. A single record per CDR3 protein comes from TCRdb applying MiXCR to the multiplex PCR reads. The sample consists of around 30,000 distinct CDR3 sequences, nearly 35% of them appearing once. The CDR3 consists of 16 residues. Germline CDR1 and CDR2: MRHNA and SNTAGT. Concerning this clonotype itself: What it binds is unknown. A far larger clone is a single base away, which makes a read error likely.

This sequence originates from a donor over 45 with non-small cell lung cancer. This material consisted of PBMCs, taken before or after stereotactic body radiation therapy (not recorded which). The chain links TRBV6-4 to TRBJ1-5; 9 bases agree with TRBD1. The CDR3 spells CASSPSLGQGRQPHHF. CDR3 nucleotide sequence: TGTGCCAGCAGTCCTAGCCTGGGACAGGGCAGACAGCCCCATCATTTT.